This TCR beta chain originates from a study of blood T cell repertoires in COVID-19. Trimming stripped 0 bases from V and 0 bases from J, with 11 bases between. Germline-derived CDR1 and CDR2 are MGHRA and YSYEKL. The CDR3 has 17 residues. Some clones are missing from TCRdb's copy, which holds only in-frame ones; the method was immunoSEQ multiplex PCR. The sample shows 400,000 or so clones, about 87% of them seen only once. The sample taken for sequencing was peripheral blood. The sequence derives from a human donor in a cohort sampled during active COVID-19. The chain couples TRBV4-1 to TRBJ1-4; D might be TRBD1 (6 bases). The CDR3 region has the DNA TGCGCCAGCAGCCAAGACACAGGGTCTGCAACTAATGAAAAACTGTTTTTT. Its translation is CASSQDTGSATNEKLFF.